These 2 T cell receptor beta chains came from one sample sequenced in a study of OX40 agonist ivuxolimab in advanced cancers. This table comes from immunoSEQ multiplex PCR, and its TCRdb copy is limited to in-frame clones, with some not included. This table has 80,000 or so clones, about 90% appearing once. The source material was CD4+ or CD8+ T cells sorted from blood, sampled in a trial of the OX40 agonist ivuxolimab. Receptors were obtained from an adult with an advanced solid tumor such as melanoma, head and neck, liver or kidney cancer.

The rearrangement links TRBV5-6 to TRBJ2-2; D is ambiguous. The V end lost 0 bases, the J end lost 4 bases, and 7 bases lay between the germline ends. In germline, CDR1 is SGHDT, CDR2 YYEEEE. This CDR3 contains 14 residues. Here the CDR3 DNA reads TGTGCCAGCAGCTTGGGGGCTAGCACCGGGGAGCTGTTTTTT. Its translation: CASSLGASTGELFF.

This clone has just one count. For the CDR3, the DNA is TGTGCCAGCAGTTTGACAGCAGCTGAAGCTTTCTTT. Translated, it gives CASSLTAAEAFF. The chain is built from TRBV28 and TRBJ1-1, with a tentative D call TRBD1 (5 bases). The germline V gene has CDR1 MDHEN and CDR2 SYDVKM. The CDR3 spans 12 residues. The germline V and J ends were trimmed by 3 bases and 6 bases, with 8 bases remaining between them.